This T cell receptor (beta chain) was identified in a study of response to subunit inactivated influenza vaccine. Study results and caveats: Only a handful of new T cells, the authors suggested, are recruited with each seasonal influenza vaccination.

This clonotype came up a few times. Its matching antigen is unknown. J was trimmed by 2 bases and V by 4 bases; bases with no gene match: 3. Germline CDR1 SGHRS, CDR2 YFSETQ. The CDR3 length is 14 residues. TCRdb used MiXCR to reprocess the RT-PCR reads, holding one entry per CDR3 protein. The sample gives approximately 700,000 distinct CDR3 sequences, about a sixth of which show up once; roughly 11% is in the top ten. The TCR originated in a man over 45 who received an inactivated influenza vaccine. The chain uses TRBV5-1 and TRBJ2-5; 9 bases are a match to TRBD1. Sample: PBMCs from blood, taken approximately 13 days after vaccination. The CDR3 sequence: CASSVQGAQETQYF. The CDR3 DNA sequence: TGCGCCAGCAGCGTACAGGGGGCACAAGAGACCCAGTACTTC.